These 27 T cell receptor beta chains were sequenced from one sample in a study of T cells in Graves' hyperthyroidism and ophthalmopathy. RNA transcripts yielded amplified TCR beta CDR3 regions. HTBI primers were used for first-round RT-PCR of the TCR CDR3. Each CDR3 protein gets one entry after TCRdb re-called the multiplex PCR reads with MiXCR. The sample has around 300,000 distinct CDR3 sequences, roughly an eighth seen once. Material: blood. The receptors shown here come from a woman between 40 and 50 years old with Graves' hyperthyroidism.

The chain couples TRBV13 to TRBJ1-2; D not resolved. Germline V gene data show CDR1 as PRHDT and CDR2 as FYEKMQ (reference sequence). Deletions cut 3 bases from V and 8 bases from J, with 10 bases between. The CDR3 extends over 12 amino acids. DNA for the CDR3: TGTGCCAGCAGCTTCGCGGCGGGGGGCTACACCTTC. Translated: CASSFAAGGYTF.

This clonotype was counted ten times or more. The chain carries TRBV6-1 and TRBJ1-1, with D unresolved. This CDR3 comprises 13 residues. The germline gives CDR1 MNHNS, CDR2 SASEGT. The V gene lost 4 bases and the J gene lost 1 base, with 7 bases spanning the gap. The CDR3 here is CASSVRENTEAFF. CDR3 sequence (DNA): TGTGCCAGCAGTGTACGGGAGAACACTGAAGCTTTCTTT.

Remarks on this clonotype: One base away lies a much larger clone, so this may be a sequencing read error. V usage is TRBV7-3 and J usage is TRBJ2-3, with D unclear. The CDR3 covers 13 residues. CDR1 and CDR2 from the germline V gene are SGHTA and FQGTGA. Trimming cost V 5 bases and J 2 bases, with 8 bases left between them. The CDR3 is CASSSSATDTQYF. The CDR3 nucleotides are TGTGCCAGCAGCAGTAGTGCCACAGATACGCAGTATTTT.

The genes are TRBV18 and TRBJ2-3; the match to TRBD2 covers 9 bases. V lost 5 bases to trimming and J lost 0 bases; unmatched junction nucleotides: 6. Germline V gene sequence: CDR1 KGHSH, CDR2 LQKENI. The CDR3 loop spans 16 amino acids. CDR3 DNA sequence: TGTGCCAGCTCAAACCCCACTAGCGGGAGCACAGATACGCAGTATTTT. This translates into CASSNPTSGSTDTQYF.

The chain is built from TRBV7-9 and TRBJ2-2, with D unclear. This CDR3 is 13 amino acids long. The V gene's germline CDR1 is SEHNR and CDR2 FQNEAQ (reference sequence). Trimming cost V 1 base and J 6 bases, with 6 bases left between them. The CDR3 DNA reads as TGTGCCAGCAGCTTAGAAGCCTCCGGGGAGCTGTTTTTT. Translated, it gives CASSLEASGELFF.

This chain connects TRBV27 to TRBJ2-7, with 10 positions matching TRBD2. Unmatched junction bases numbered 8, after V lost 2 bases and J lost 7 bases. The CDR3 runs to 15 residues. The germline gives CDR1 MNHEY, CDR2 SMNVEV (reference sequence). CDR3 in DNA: TGTGCCAGCAGTTTAACTAGCGGGAACTTGCTGGAGCAGTACTTC. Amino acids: CASSLTSGNLLEQYF.

The CDR3 protein is CASSKSGTSGNEQFF. The CDR3 nucleotides are TGTGCCAGCAGCAAATCCGGGACTAGCGGAAATGAGCAGTTCTTC. The chain couples TRBV7-2 to TRBJ2-1, with 11 bases fitting TRBD2. Per the germline V gene, CDR1 is SGHTA and CDR2 is FQGNSA. This CDR3 is 15 amino acids long. V lost 5 bases, J lost 7 bases, and 7 bases stayed unmatched.

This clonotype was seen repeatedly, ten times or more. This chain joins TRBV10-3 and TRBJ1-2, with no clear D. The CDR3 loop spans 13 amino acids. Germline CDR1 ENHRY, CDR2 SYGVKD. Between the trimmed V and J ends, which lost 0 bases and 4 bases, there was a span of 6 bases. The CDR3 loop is CAISESVGYGYTF. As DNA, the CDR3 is TGTGCCATCAGTGAGTCAGTCGGCTATGGCTACACCTTC.

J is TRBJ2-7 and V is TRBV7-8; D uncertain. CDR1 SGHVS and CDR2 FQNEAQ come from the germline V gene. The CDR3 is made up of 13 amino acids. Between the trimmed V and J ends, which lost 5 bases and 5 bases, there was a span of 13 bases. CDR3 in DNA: TGTGCCAGCAGCCGATTAGGAATCCACGAGCAGTACTTC. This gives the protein CASSRLGIHEQYF. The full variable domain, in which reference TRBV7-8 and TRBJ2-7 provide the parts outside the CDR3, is GAGVSQSPRYKVAKRGQDVALRCDPISGHVSLFWYQQALGQGPEFLTYFQNEAQLDKSGLPSDRFFAERPEGSVSTLKIQRTQQEDSAVYLCASSRLGIHEQYFGPGTRLTVT.

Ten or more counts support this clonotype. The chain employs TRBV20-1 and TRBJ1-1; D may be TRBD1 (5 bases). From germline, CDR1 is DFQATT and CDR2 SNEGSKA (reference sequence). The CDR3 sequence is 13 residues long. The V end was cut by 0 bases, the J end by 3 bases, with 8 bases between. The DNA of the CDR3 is TGCAGTGCTAGAGACAGGGAATACACTGAAGCTTTCTTT. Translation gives CSARDREYTEAFF.

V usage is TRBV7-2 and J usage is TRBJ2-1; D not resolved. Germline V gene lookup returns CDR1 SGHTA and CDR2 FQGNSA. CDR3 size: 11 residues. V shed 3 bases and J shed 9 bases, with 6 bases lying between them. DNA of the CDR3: TGTGCCAGCAGCTTCGGGCCTGAGCAGTTCTTC. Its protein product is CASSFGPEQFF.

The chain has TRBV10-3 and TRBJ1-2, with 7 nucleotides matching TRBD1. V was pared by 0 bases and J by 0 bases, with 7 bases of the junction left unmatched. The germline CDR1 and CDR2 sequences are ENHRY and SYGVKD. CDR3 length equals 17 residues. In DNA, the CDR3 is TGTGCCATCAGTGAGTCAAGAACAGGGGTCACTAACTATGGCTACACCTTC. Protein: CAISESRTGVTNYGYTF.

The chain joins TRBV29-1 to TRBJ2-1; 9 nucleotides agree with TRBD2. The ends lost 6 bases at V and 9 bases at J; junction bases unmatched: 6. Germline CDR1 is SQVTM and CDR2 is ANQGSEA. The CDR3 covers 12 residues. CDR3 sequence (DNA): TGCAGCGTCCTTAGCGGGAGTGGTGAGCAGTTCTTC. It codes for CSVLSGSGEQFF.

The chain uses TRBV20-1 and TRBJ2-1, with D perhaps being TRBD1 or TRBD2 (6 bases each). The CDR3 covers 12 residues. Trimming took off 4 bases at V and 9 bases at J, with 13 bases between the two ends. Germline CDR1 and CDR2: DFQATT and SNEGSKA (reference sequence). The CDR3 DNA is TGCAGTGCTATGAAACAGGGAGGTGAGCAGTTCTTC. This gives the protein CSAMKQGGEQFF.

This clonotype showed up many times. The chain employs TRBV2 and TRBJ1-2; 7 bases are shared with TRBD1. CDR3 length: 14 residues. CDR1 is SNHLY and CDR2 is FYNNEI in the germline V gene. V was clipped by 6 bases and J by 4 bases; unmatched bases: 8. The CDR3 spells CASRGTAIIYGYTF. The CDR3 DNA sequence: TGTGCCAGCAGGGGGACAGCGATAATCTATGGCTACACCTTC.

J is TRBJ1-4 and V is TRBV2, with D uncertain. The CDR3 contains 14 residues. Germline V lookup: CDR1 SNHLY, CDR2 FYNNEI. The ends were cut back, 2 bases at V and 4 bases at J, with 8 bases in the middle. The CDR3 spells CASSEHRYNEKLFF. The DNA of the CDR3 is TGTGCCAGCAGTGAACACAGATATAATGAAAAACTGTTTTTT.

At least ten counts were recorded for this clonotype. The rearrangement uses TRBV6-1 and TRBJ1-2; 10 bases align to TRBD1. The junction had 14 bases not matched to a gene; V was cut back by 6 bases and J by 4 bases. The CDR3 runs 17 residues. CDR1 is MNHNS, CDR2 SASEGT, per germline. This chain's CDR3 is CASRNRDRGPYSYGYTF. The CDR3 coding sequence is TGTGCCAGCAGGAACCGGGACAGGGGACCTTATAGCTATGGCTACACCTTC.

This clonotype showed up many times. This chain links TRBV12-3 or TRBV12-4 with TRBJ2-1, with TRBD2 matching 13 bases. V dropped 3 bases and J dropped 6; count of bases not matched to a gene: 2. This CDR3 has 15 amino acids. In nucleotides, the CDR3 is TGTGCCAGCAGTTTGACTAGCGGGAGGCTCAATGAGCAGTTCTTC. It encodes CASSLTSGRLNEQFF.

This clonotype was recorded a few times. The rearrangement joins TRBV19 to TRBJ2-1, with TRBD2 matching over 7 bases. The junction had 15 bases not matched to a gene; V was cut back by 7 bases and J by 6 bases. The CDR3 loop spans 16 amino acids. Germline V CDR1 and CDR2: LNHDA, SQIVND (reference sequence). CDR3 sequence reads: CASIRSASGDSNEQFF. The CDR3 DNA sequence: TGTGCCAGTATTAGGTCGGCTAGCGGAGACTCCAATGAGCAGTTCTTC.

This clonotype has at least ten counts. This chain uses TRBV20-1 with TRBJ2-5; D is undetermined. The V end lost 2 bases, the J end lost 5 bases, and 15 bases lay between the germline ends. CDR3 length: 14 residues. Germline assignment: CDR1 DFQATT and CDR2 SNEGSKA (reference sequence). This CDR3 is CSARKGAAGETQYF. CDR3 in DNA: TGCAGTGCTAGAAAAGGCGCGGCTGGGGAGACCCAGTACTTC.

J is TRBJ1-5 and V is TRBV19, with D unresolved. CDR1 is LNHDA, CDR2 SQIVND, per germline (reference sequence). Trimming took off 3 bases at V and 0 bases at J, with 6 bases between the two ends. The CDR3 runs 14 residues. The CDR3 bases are TGTGCCAGTAGTATCGGGAATAGCAATCAGCCCCAGCATTTT. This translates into CASSIGNSNQPQHF.

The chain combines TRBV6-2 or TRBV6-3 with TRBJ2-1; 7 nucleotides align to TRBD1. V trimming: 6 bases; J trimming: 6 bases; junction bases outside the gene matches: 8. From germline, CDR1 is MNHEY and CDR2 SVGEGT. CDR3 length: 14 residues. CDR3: CASSGVRGPNEQFF. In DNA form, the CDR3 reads TGTGCCAGCAGCGGCGTGAGGGGGCCCAATGAGCAGTTCTTC.

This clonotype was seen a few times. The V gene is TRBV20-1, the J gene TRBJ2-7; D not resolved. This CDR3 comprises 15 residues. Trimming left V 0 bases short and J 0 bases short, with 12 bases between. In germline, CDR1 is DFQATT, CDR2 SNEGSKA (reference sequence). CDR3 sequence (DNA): TGCAGTGCTAGAGATTACACTTCCCGCTCCTACGAGCAGTACTTC. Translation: CSARDYTSRSYEQYF.

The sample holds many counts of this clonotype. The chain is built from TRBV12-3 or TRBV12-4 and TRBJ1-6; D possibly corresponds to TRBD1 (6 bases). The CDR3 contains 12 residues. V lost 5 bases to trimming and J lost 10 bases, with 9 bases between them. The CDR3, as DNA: TGTGCCAGCAGTACAGGGAGCTCACCCCTCCACTTT. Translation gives CASSTGSSPLHF.

The CDR3 sequence: CASSFGPTGTGELFF. The CDR3 nucleotides read TGCGCCAGCAGCTTTGGTCCTACGGGCACCGGGGAGCTGTTTTTT. This chain connects TRBV4-1 to TRBJ2-2; D uncertain. Looked up from germline, CDR1 is MGHRA and CDR2 is YSYEKL. V shed 5 bases and J shed 4 bases, with 14 bases lying between them. The CDR3 length is 15 residues.

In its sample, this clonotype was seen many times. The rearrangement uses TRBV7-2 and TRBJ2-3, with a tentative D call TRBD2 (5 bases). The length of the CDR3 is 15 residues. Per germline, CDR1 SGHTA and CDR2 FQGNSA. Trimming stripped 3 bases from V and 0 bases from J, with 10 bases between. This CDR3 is CASSLARTSTDTQYF. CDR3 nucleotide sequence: TGTGCCAGCAGCTTGGCTCGGACTAGCACAGATACGCAGTATTTT.

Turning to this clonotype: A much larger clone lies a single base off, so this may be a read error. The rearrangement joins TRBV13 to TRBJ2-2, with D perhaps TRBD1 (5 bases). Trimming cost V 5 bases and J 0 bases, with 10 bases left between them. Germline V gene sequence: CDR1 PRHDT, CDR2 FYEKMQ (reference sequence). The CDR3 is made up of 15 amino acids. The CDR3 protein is CASSATVTNTGELFF. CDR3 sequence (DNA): TGTGCCAGCAGCGCGACAGTGACGAACACCGGGGAGCTGTTTTTT. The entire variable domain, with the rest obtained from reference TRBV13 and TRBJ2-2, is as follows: AAGVIQSPRHLIKEKRETATLKCYPIPRHDTVYWYQQGPGQDPQFLISFYEKMQSDKGSIPDRFSAQQFSDYHSELNMSSLELGDSALYFCASSATVTNTGELFFGEGSRLTVL.